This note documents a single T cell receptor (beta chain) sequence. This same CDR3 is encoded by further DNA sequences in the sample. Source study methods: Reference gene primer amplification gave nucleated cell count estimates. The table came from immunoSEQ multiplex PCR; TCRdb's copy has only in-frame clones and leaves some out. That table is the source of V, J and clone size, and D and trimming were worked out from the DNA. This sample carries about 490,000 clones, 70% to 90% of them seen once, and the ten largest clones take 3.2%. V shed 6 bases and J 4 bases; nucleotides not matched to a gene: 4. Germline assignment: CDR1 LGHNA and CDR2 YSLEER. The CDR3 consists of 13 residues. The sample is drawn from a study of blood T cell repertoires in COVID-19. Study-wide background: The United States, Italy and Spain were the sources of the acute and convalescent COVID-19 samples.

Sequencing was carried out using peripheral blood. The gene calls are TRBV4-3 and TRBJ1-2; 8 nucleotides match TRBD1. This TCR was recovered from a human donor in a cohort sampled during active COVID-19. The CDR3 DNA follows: TGCGCCAGCAGTTTTGGACAGGGCTATGGCTACACCTTC. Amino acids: CASSFGQGYGYTF.